The 9 T cell receptor beta chains reported below all come from one sample, sequenced in a study of T cells in narcolepsy. Clones were read by immunoSEQ multiplex PCR, and TCRdb kept only the in-frame ones, dropping some. The sample contains 9,500 to 14,000 clones, around 94% of which appear only once. Sequenced: CD45RA- memory CD4+ T cells from PBMCs. The origin of the receptors is a human donor with narcolepsy.

This chain links TRBV5-1 with TRBJ1-1; D unclear. Trimming stripped 2 bases from V and 4 bases from J, with 9 bases between. The CDR3 loop spans 13 amino acids. Germline CDR1 SGHRS, CDR2 YFSETQ. CDR3 amino acids: CASSFVLGTEAFF. The CDR3 region has the DNA TGCGCCAGCAGCTTCGTGTTGGGCACTGAAGCTTTCTTT.

The rearrangement uses TRBV5-5 and TRBJ2-3, with D unresolved. Germline V gene sequence: CDR1 SGHKS, CDR2 YYEKEE (reference sequence). The CDR3 loop spans 12 amino acids. The V gene lost 1 base and the J gene lost 4 bases, with 4 bases spanning the gap. The CDR3 DNA follows: TGTGCCAGCAGCTTGTTTTCAGATACGCAGTATTTT. It encodes CASSLFSDTQYF.

The chain couples TRBV18 to TRBJ2-7, with D hard to call. CDR1 and CDR2 from the germline V gene are KGHSH and LQKENI. Trimming cost V 0 bases and J 6 bases, with 15 bases left between them. The CDR3 loop spans 15 amino acids. The CDR3 DNA follows: TGTGCCAGCTCACCACCAAACGTAGTAGGAACCGAGCAGTACTTC. Its translation is CASSPPNVVGTEQYF.

This sequence joins TRBV19 and TRBJ2-7, with D possibly being TRBD1 (6 bases). Germline V gene lookup returns CDR1 LNHDA and CDR2 SQIVND (reference sequence). The V gene lost 4 bases and the J gene lost 6 bases, with 10 bases spanning the gap. This CDR3 has 12 residues. CDR3 region: CASSKSGVEQYF. The CDR3 coding sequence is TGTGCCAGTAGTAAGTCAGGGGTCGAGCAGTACTTC.

The chain carries TRBV28 and TRBJ2-7; 7 bases match TRBD2. The CDR3 contains 13 residues. CDR1 is MDHEN, CDR2 SYDVKM, per germline. Losses at the gene ends were 6 bases for V and 2 bases for J; bases not matched to a gene: 4. The CDR3 DNA reads TGTGCCAGCAGGAACGGACTAGCCTACGAGCAGTACTTC. This translates into CASRNGLAYEQYF.

This rearrangement joins TRBV4-1 to TRBJ2-3; D may be TRBD1 or TRBD2 (6 bases each). The germline V gene encodes CDR1 MGHRA and CDR2 YSYEKL. Trimming removed 2 bases from V and 4 bases from J, with 10 bases in between. CDR3 length equals 14 residues. CDR3: CASSQPGAADTQYF. Here the CDR3 DNA reads TGCGCCAGCAGCCAACCGGGGGCGGCAGATACGCAGTATTTT.

The CDR3 nucleotides read TGTGCCAGCAGCTTAGGACCGGACGGGACCCAGTACTTC. It is translated as CASSLGPDGTQYF. This rearrangement joins TRBV11-1 to TRBJ2-5; no clear D gene. The CDR3 is made up of 13 amino acids. Per germline, CDR1 SGHAT and CDR2 FQDESV (reference sequence). V shed 1 base and J shed 7 bases, with 10 bases lying between them.

The J gene is TRBJ1-1, the V gene TRBV27; the D gene is possibly TRBD1 (6 bases). Trimming took off 8 bases at V and 4 bases at J, with 26 bases between the two ends. This CDR3 is 17 amino acids long. The germline gives CDR1 MNHEY, CDR2 SMNVEV (reference sequence). The CDR3: CASADGELNRVATEAFF. DNA of the CDR3: TGTGCCAGCGCGGACGGAGAACTAAACAGGGTAGCCACTGAAGCTTTCTTT.

This chain links TRBV2 with TRBJ2-1; TRBD2 matches at 10 bases. Unmatched junction bases numbered 11, after V lost 6 bases and J lost 9 bases. This CDR3 region has 15 residues. The germline gives CDR1 SNHLY, CDR2 FYNNEI. In DNA form, the CDR3 reads TGTGCCAGCAGCATAGCGGGGGGCCCTTTCGGTGAGCAGTTCTTC. As protein: CASSIAGGPFGEQFF.